A single sample gave rise to the 21 T cell receptor beta chains below, sequenced in a study of T-cell memory formation after mild COVID-19. TCRdb passed the 5' RACE reads through MiXCR, listing each CDR3 protein once. The top ten hold roughly 13% of the sample, which has approximately 150,000 distinct CDR3 sequences, about 15% seen once. The specimen sequenced was PBMCs or a T cell subset sorted from them (not recorded which). The receptor source for this set is an adult woman who had mild COVID-19 (a few samples of this study predate the infection). Cell type and time point are not known.

This clonotype was found a few times. J is TRBJ2-1 and V is TRBV9; 10 bases agree with TRBD2. Germline CDR1 is SGDLS and CDR2 is YYNGEE. After removal of 2 bases from V and 3 bases from J, the junction contained 2 bases not matched to a gene. The CDR3 is 15 amino acids. The CDR3, as DNA: TGTGCCAGCAGCGTTGGACTAGCGGACTACAATGAGCAGTTCTTC. Its protein product is CASSVGLADYNEQFF. Full variable domain (outside the CDR3, taken from reference TRBV9 and TRBJ2-1): DSGVTQTPKHLITATGQRVTLRCSPRSGDLSVYWYQQSLDQGLQFLIQYYNGEERAKGNILERFSAQQFPDLHSELNLSSLELGDSALYFCASSVGLADYNEQFFGPGTRLTVL.

This clonotype was seen repeatedly, ten times or more. The chain links TRBV5-1 to TRBJ2-5, with D possibly being TRBD2 (6 bases). The germline V and J ends were trimmed by 4 bases and 6 bases, with 19 bases remaining between them. Germline V lookup: CDR1 SGHRS, CDR2 YFSETQ. The length of the CDR3 is 15 residues. CDR3 nucleotide sequence: TGCGCCAGCAGCGAAATTCCGGGAGAGGGAAAGACCCAGTACTTC. Encoded protein: CASSEIPGEGKTQYF.

Only a few counts were recorded for this clonotype. This sequence joins TRBV12-3 or TRBV12-4 and TRBJ2-1; 9 bases match TRBD2. Germline trimming cut 6 bases from V and 7 bases from J; bases unmatched to any gene: 13. CDR3 size: 16 residues. CDR3 sequence: CASSSTGGGALNEQFF. The CDR3 coding sequence is TGTGCCAGCAGCTCCACCGGCGGGGGGGCGTTAAATGAGCAGTTCTTC.

This clonotype has only a few counts. This chain uses TRBV5-1 with TRBJ2-3, with TRBD2 as a possible D gene (5 bases). The CDR3 totals 16 residues. Trimming left V 1 base short and J 1 base short, with 13 bases between. Germline CDR1 is SGHRS and CDR2 is YFSETQ. CDR3 sequence: CASSLTLGLGTDTQYF. The CDR3 region has the DNA TGCGCCAGCAGCTTGACACTAGGATTGGGCACAGATACGCAGTATTTT.

The CDR3 protein is CASSLGMMTSGFNEQFF. In DNA form, the CDR3 reads TGCGCCAGCAGCTTGGGTATGATGACTAGCGGATTCAATGAGCAGTTCTTC. The chain is built from TRBV5-1 and TRBJ2-1; TRBD2 matches at 9 bases. From germline, CDR1 is SGHRS and CDR2 YFSETQ. CDR3 length equals 17 residues. Trimming removed 0 bases from V and 6 bases from J; junction bases left unmatched: 10.

The chain carries TRBV12-3 or TRBV12-4 and TRBJ1-6, with D perhaps matching TRBD1 (5 bases). This CDR3 has 15 amino acids. The V and J ends lost 6 bases and 7 bases respectively, with 16 bases between them. The CDR3 region has the DNA TGTGCCAGCAGCCCCCGGTCAGGGACCAATTCACCCCTCCACTTT. Translation gives CASSPRSGTNSPLHF.

This clonotype was picked up a small number of times. The DNA for the CDR3 is TGCGCCAGCAGCACGAGCGGGAGGGCTCAGAATGAGCAGTTCTTC. Its protein is CASSTSGRAQNEQFF. The J gene is TRBJ2-1, the V gene TRBV5-1, with 10 bases that match TRBD2. V gave up 4 bases and J gave up 7 bases; unmatched junction bases: 8. The CDR3 runs 15 residues. In germline, CDR1 is SGHRS, CDR2 YFSETQ.

The V gene is TRBV12-3 or TRBV12-4, the J gene TRBJ2-5, with D possibly being TRBD1 (6 bases). V was cut by 5 bases and J by 2 bases, with 12 bases left in between. This CDR3 has 14 amino acids. The CDR3, as DNA: TGTGCCAGCAGTGATCAGGGGTCTCAAGAGACCCAGTACTTC. This sequence encodes CASSDQGSQETQYF.

The chain employs TRBV7-2 and TRBJ2-5, with 11 bases matching TRBD2. Germline CDR1 and CDR2: SGHTA and FQGNSA. V trimming: 1 base; J trimming: 8 bases; junction bases outside the gene matches: 12. This CDR3 is 17 amino acids long. In DNA, the CDR3 is TGTGCCAGCAGCTTAGACCTAGCGGGAGGACGACGGGTTACCCAGTACTTC. Translation: CASSLDLAGGRRVTQYF.

This clonotype was recorded once. V gene TRBV4-1 combines with J gene TRBJ1-6; tentatively, D is TRBD1 (6 bases). The CDR3 spans 16 residues. Germline CDR1 MGHRA, CDR2 YSYEKL. V was trimmed by 0 bases and J by 10 bases, leaving 16 bases between them. The CDR3 spells CASSQDLWGARSPLHF. DNA of the CDR3: TGCGCCAGCAGCCAAGATCTGTGGGGGGCCAGGTCACCCCTCCACTTT.

The chain recombines TRBV7-9 with TRBJ2-1; 8 bases are a match to TRBD2. V trimming: 5 bases; J trimming: 9 bases; junction bases outside the gene matches: 18. From germline, CDR1 is SEHNR and CDR2 FQNEAQ (reference sequence). CDR3 length: 17 amino acids. The CDR3 loop is CASSNDVSGLEVFEQFF. Here the CDR3 DNA reads TGTGCCAGCAGCAACGATGTGTCGGGACTAGAGGTCTTTGAGCAGTTCTTC.

This clonotype has just a few counts. This chain joins TRBV7-8 and TRBJ2-2; 7 nucleotides line up with TRBD2. CDR3 length: 13 residues. After removal of 5 bases from V and 8 bases from J, the junction contained 5 bases not matched to a gene. The germline gives CDR1 SGHVS, CDR2 FQNEAQ. The CDR3 DNA sequence: TGTGCCAGCAGCACGGGACTACAGGGGGAGCTGTTTTTT. This encodes CASSTGLQGELFF.

The chain carries TRBV5-6 and TRBJ1-1; D ambiguous. CDR1 SGHDT and CDR2 YYEEEE come from the germline V gene. Trimming cost V 3 bases and J 10 bases, with 16 bases left between them. The CDR3 spans 13 residues. CDR3 residues: CASSWWNPEGAFF. In DNA, the CDR3 is TGTGCCAGCAGCTGGTGGAATCCGGAGGGAGCTTTCTTT.

In this sample, this clonotype turned up a few times. The chain employs TRBV5-6 and TRBJ2-7; TRBD2 matches 7 bases. CDR3 length: 13 residues. V shed 0 bases, J shed 5 bases, and the junction held 2 bases outside the gene matches. Germline V lookup: CDR1 SGHDT, CDR2 YYEEEE. Here the CDR3 DNA reads TGTGCCAGCAGCTTGGCGGGGAGGGACGAGCAGTACTTC. It encodes CASSLAGRDEQYF.

This clonotype has only a few counts. CDR3 in DNA: TGCAGCGTTGAGAGCTCCTACAATGAGCAGTTCTTC. Amino acid sequence: CSVESSYNEQFF. The chain joins TRBV29-1 to TRBJ2-1; D gene ambiguous. Looked up from germline, CDR1 is SQVTM and CDR2 is ANQGSEA. The CDR3 extends over 12 amino acids. Trimming removed 3 bases at V and 0 bases at J, with 3 bases between.

This clonotype appeared a few times. This chain links TRBV9 with TRBJ1-3, with D hard to call. The V gene lost 0 bases and the J gene lost 0 bases, with 10 bases spanning the gap. This CDR3 spans 16 amino acids. The germline gives CDR1 SGDLS, CDR2 YYNGEE. Here the CDR3 reads CASSVGGGSSGNTIYF. For the CDR3, the DNA is TGTGCCAGCAGCGTAGGAGGCGGGAGCTCTGGAAACACCATATATTTT. Using reference TRBV9 and TRBJ1-3 for the parts outside the CDR3, the full variable domain is DSGVTQTPKHLITATGQRVTLRCSPRSGDLSVYWYQQSLDQGLQFLIQYYNGEERAKGNILERFSAQQFPDLHSELNLSSLELGDSALYFCASSVGGGSSGNTIYFGEGSWLTVV.

This sequence joins TRBV3-1 and TRBJ2-2; 7 bases align to TRBD1. Losses at the gene ends were 6 bases for V and 4 bases for J; bases not matched to a gene: 2. CDR1 is LGHDT, CDR2 YNNKEL, per germline (reference sequence). The CDR3 runs to 13 residues. The CDR3 loop is CASRTGVTGELFF. The CDR3 region has the DNA TGTGCCAGCAGAACAGGGGTCACCGGGGAGCTGTTTTTT.

The chain recombines TRBV4-2 with TRBJ2-5, with 7 bases matching TRBD2. The CDR3 loop spans 17 amino acids. CDR1 LGHNA and CDR2 YNFKEQ come from the germline V gene. The ends lost 1 base at V and 1 base at J; junction bases unmatched: 9. For the CDR3, the DNA is TGTGCCAGCAGCCAAGGGTCTCTGGCTAGCGGCCAAGAGACCCAGTACTTC. It translates to CASSQGSLASGQETQYF.

The sample holds a few counts of this clonotype. This chain uses TRBV4-1 with TRBJ1-1; 8 bases map to TRBD1. This CDR3 spans 15 amino acids. After removal of 6 bases from V and 6 bases from J, the junction contained 12 bases not matched to a gene. Germline V gene lookup returns CDR1 MGHRA and CDR2 YSYEKL. CDR3 sequence (DNA): TGCGCCAGCAGACACGATACAGGGGGGGACGCTGAAGCTTTCTTT. Translating it yields CASRHDTGGDAEAFF.

This chain joins TRBV29-1 and TRBJ1-2; the D gene is possibly TRBD1 (5 bases). This CDR3 comprises 13 residues. Germline V gives CDR1 SQVTM, CDR2 ANQGSEA. The ends were cut back, 5 bases at V and 8 bases at J, with 18 bases in the middle. The CDR3 loop reads CSVMTAHIWGYTF. The CDR3 nucleotides read TGCAGCGTTATGACAGCCCACATTTGGGGCTACACCTTC.

This clonotype appeared a few times. V is TRBV6-5 and J is TRBJ2-1; 8 nucleotides align to TRBD2. The V gene end was trimmed by 7 bases and the J gene end by 8 bases; junction bases not matched to a gene: 1. Germline-derived CDR1 and CDR2 are MNHEY and SVGAGI. The CDR3 totals 11 residues. CDR3 sequence reads: CASNSGDEQFF. The CDR3 DNA reads TGTGCCAGCAATAGCGGGGATGAGCAGTTCTTC.